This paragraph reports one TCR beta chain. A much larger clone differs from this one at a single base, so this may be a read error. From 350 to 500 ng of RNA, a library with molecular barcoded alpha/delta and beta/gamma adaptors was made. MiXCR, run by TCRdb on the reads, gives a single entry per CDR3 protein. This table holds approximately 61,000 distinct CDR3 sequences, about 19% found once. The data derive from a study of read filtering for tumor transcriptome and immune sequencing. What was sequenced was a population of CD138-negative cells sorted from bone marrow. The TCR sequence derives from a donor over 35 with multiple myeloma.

The CDR3: CTSSQVGTGLEQFF. CDR3 nucleotide sequence: TGTACCAGCAGCCAAGTCGGGACAGGGCTTGAGCAGTTCTTC. V gene TRBV3-1 combines with J gene TRBJ2-1; 9 nucleotides match TRBD1. Looked up from germline, CDR1 is LGHDT and CDR2 is YNNKEL (reference sequence). This CDR3 has 14 residues.